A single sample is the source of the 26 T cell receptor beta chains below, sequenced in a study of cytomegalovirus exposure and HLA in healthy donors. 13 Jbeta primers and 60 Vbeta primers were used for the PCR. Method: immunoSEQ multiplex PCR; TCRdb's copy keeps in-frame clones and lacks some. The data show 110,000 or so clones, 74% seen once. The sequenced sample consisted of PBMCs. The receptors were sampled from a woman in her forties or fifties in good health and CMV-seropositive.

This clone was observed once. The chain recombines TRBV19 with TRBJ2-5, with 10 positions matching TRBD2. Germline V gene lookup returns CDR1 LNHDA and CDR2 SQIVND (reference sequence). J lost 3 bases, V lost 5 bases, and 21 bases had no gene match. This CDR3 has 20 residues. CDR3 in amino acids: CASSRSSGGLGSGREETQYF. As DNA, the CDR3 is TGTGCCAGTAGTCGGTCTAGCGGGGGACTGGGTTCTGGGCGGGAAGAGACCCAGTACTTC.

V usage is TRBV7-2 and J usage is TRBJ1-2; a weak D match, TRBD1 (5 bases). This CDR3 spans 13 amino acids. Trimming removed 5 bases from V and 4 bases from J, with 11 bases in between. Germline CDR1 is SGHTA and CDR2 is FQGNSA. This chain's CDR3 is CASSKDSVYGYTF. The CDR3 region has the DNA TGTGCCAGCAGCAAAGACAGCGTCTATGGCTACACCTTC.

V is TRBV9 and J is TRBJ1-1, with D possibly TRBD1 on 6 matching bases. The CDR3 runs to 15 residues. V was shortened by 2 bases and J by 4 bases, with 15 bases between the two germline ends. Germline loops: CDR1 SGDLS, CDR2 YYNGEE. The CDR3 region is CASSVAPGESTEAFF. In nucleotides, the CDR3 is TGTGCCAGCAGCGTTGCCCCAGGGGAGTCCACTGAAGCTTTCTTT.

The CDR3 DNA reads TGTGCCAGCAGCTTGGTAGGGGGCGCGGGTAATTCACCCCTCCACTTT. It encodes CASSLVGGAGNSPLHF. This sequence joins TRBV5-4 and TRBJ1-6; 7 bases fit TRBD1. The J segment lost 6 bases and the V segment lost 0 bases, leaving 6 bases of the junction unmatched. The length of the CDR3 is 16 residues. CDR1 is SGHNT, CDR2 YYREEE, per germline (reference sequence).

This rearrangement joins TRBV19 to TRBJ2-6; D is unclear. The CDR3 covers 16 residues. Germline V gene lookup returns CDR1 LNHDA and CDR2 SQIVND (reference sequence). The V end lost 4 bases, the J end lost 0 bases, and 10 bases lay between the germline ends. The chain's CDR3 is CASSKQVSSGANVLTF. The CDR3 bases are TGTGCCAGTAGTAAGCAGGTTAGCTCTGGGGCCAACGTCCTGACTTTC.

The CDR3 nucleotides read TGCGCCAGCAGTGAGTCACCGGACACTGAAGCTTTCTTT. This gives the protein CASSESPDTEAFF. The V gene is TRBV10-1, the J gene TRBJ1-1, with D hard to call. CDR3 length: 13 residues. The V end was cut by 0 bases, the J end by 3 bases, with 5 bases between. Per germline, CDR1 WNHNN and CDR2 SYGVQD (reference sequence).

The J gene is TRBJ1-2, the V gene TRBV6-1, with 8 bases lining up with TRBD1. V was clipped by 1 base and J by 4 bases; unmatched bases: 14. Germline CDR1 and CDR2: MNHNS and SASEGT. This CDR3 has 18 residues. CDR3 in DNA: TGTGCCAGCAGTGAAGAAGAGACAGGGGCCAGCTTCCCCTATGGCTACACCTTC. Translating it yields CASSEEETGASFPYGYTF.

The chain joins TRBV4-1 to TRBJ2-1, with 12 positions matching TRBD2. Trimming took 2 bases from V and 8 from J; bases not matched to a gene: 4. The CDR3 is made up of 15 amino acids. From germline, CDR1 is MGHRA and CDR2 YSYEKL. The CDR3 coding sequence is TGCGCCAGCAGCCAACGACTAGCGGGAGCTGATGAGCAGTTCTTC. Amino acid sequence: CASSQRLAGADEQFF.

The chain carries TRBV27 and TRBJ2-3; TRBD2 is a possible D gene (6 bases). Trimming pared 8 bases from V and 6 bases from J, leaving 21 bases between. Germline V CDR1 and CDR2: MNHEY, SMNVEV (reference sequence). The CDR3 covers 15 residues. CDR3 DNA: TGTGCCAGCGCCCAGGGACTCGCCCCACACGATACGCAGTATTTT. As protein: CASAQGLAPHDTQYF.

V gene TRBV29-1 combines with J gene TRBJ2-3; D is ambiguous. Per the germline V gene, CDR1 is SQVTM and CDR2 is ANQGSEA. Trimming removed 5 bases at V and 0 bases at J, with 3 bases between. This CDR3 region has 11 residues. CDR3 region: CSVTSTDTQYF. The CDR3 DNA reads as TGCAGCGTTACTAGCACAGATACGCAGTATTTT.

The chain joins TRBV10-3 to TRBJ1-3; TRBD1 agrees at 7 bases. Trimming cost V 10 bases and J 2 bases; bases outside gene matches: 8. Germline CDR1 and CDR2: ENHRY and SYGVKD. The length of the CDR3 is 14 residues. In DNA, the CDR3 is TGTGCCACCGGGGACAGTTCCACTGGAAACACCATATATTTT. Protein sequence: CATGDSSTGNTIYF.

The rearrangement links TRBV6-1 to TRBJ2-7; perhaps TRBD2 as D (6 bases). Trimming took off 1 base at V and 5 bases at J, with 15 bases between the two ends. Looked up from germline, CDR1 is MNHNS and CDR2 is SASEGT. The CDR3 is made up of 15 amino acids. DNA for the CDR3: TGTGCCAGCAGTGAAGAGGCAGGGAGGTCCCACGAGCAGTACTTC. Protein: CASSEEAGRSHEQYF.

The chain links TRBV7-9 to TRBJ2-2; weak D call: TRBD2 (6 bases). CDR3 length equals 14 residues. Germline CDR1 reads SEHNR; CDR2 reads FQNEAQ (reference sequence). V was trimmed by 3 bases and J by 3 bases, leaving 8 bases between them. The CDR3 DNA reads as TGTGCCAGCAGCTTTTGGGGGGACACCGGGGAGCTGTTTTTT. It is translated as CASSFWGDTGELFF.

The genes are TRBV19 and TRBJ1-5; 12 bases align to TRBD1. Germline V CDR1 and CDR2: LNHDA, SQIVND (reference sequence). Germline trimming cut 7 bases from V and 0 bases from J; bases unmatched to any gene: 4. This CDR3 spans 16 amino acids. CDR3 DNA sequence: TGTGCCAGTATCGGGACAGGGGGCTTTAGCAATCAGCCCCAGCATTTT. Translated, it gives CASIGTGGFSNQPQHF.

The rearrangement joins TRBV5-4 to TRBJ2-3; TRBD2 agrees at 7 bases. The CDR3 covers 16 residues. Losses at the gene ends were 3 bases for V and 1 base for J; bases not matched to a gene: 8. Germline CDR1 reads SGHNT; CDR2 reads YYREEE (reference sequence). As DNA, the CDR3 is TGTGCCAGCAGCTCCGGAGCGGGGTTGGGCACAGATACGCAGTATTTT. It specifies CASSSGAGLGTDTQYF.

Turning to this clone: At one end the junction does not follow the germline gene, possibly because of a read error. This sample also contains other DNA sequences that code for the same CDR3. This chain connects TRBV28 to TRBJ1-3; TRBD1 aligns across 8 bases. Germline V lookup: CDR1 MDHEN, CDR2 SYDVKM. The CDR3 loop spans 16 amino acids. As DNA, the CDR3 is TGTGCCAGCAGTATTTGGACAGGGTCCTCTGGGAACACCATATATTTT. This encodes CASSIWTGSSGNTIYF.

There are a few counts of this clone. The CDR3 loop reads CASSESRLAGNTIYF. The CDR3 coding sequence is TGTGCCAGCAGTGAGTCGCGGCTTGCTGGAAACACCATATATTTT. The chain carries TRBV6-1 and TRBJ1-3; the D is unclear. The CDR3 is 15 amino acids. V lost 3 bases and J 2 bases, leaving 11 bases between the germline ends. Germline loops: CDR1 MNHNS, CDR2 SASEGT.

The CDR3 spells CASSFTSGRPMNTYNEQFF. For the CDR3, the DNA is TGTGCCAGCAGCTTTACTAGCGGGAGGCCCATGAATACGTACAATGAGCAGTTCTTC. This chain joins TRBV21-1 and TRBJ2-1; the D segment call TRBD2 is taken from the table without a DNA check. TRBV21-1 is a listed pseudogene. This CDR3 contains 19 residues.

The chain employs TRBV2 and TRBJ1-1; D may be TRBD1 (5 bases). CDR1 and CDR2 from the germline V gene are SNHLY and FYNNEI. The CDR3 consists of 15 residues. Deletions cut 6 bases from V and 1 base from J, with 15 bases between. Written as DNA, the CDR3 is TGTGCCAGCAGCGCGGAGGGGCTGCCGAACACTGAAGCTTTCTTT. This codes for CASSAEGLPNTEAFF.

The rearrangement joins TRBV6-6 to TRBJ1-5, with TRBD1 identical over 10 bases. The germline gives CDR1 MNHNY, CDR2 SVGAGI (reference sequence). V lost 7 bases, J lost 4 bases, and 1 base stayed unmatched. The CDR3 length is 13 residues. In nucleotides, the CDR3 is TGTGCCAGCAAGGGACAGGGGAATCAGCCCCAGCATTTT. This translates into CASKGQGNQPQHF.

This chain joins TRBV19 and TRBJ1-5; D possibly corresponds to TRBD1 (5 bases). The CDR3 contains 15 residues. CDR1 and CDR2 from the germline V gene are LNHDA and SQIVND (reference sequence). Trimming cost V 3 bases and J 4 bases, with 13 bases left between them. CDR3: CASSILQVLNQPQHF. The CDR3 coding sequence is TGTGCCAGTAGTATCTTACAGGTGCTAAATCAGCCCCAGCATTTT.

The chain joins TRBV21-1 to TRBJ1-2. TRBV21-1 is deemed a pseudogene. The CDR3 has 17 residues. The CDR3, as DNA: TGTGCCAGCAGCAAACCCCATACCACAATCGGGGTCTATGGCTACACCTTC. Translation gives CASSKPHTTIGVYGYTF.

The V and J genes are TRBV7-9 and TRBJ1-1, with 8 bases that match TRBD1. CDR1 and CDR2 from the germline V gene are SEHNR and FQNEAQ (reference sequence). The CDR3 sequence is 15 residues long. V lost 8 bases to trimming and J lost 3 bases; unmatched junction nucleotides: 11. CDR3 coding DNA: TGTGCCAGCCGGATAGGTCAGGGGGCAGACACTGAAGCTTTCTTT. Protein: CASRIGQGADTEAFF. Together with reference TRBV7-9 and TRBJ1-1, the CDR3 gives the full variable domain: DTGVSQNPRHKITKRGQNVTFRCDPISEHNRLYWYRQTLGQGPEFLTYFQNEAQLEKSRLLSDRFSAERPKGSFSTLEIQRTEQGDSAMYLCASRIGQGADTEAFFGQGTRLTVV.

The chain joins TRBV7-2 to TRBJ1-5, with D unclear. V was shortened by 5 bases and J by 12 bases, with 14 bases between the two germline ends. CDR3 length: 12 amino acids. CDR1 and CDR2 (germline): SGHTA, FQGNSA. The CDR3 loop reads CASSPDIGIQHF. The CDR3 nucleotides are TGTGCCAGCAGCCCCGATATCGGGATCCAGCATTTT.

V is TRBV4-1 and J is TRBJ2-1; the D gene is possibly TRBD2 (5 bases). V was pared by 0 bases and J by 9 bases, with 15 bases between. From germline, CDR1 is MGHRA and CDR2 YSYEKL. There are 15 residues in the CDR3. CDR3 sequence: CASSQDPGSGSEQFF. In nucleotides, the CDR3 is TGCGCCAGCAGCCAAGATCCCGGGTCGGGGAGTGAGCAGTTCTTC.

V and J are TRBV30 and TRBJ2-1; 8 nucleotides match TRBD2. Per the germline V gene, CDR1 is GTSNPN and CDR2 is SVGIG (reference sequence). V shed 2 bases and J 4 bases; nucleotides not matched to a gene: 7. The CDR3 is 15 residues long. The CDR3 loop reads CAWSTNSGNYNEQFF. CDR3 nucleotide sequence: TGTGCCTGGAGTACTAATAGCGGGAATTACAATGAGCAGTTCTTC.